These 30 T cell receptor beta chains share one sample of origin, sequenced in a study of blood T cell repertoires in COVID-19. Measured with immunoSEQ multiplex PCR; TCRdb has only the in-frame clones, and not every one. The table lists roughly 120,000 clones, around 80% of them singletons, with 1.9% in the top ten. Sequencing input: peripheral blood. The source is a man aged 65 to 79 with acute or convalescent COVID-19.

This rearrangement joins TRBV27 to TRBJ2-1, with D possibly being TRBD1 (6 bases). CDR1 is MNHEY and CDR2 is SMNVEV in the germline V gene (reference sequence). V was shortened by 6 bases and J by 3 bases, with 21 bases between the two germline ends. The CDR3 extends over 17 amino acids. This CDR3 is CASSLPPGQNIYNEQFF. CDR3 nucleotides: TGTGCCAGCAGCCTACCTCCGGGACAAAATATCTACAATGAGCAGTTCTTC.

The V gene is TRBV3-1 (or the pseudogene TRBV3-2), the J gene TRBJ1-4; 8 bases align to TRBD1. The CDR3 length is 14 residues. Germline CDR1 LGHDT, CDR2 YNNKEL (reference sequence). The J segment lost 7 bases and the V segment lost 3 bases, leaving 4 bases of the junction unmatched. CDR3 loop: CASSHRGQVEKLFF. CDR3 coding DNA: TGTGCCAGCAGCCACAGGGGGCAGGTTGAAAAACTGTTTTTT.

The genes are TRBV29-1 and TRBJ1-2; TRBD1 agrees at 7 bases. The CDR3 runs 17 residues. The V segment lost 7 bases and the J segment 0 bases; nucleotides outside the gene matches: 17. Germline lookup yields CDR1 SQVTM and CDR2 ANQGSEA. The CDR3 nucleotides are TGCAGCGACTGGTCGGGACAGTCTAAATCCTCTAACTATGGCTACACCTTC. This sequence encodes CSDWSGQSKSSNYGYTF.

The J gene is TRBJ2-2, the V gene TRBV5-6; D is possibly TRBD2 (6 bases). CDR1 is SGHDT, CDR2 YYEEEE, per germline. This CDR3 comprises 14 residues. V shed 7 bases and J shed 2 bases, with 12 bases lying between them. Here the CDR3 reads CASGSGVNTGELFF. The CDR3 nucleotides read TGTGCCAGCGGGTCGGGAGTCAACACCGGGGAGCTGTTTTTT.

In DNA form, the CDR3 reads TGTGCCAGCAGTGAGGCGGTGAACACCGGGGAGCTGTTTTTT. Translating it yields CASSEAVNTGELFF. V usage is TRBV6-1 and J usage is TRBJ2-2; D ambiguous. The ends were cut back, 3 bases at V and 1 base at J, with 6 bases in the middle. Germline V lookup: CDR1 MNHNS, CDR2 SASEGT. There are 14 residues in the CDR3.

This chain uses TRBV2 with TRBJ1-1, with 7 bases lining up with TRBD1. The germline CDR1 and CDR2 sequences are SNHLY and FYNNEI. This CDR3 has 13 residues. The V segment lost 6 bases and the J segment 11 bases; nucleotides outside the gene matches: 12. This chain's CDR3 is CASRREGARRAFF. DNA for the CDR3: TGTGCCAGCAGACGTGAGGGGGCGCGGAGGGCTTTCTTT.

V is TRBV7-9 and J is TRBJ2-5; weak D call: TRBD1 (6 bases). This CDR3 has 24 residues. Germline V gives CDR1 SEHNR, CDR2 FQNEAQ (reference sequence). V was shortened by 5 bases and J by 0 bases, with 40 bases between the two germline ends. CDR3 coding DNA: TGTGCCAGCAGCAGTTTTATTAGGGGTGTATTGGGGGCTGGGACCCAACCTTACCAAGAGACCCAGTACTTC. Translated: CASSSFIRGVLGAGTQPYQETQYF.

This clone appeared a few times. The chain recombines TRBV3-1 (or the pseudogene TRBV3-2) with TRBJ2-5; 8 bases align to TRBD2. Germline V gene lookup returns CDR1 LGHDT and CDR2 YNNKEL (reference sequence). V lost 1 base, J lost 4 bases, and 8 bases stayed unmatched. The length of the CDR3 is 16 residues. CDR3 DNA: TGTGCCAGCAGCCAAGGGAGTAGCGGGGTCCCAGAGACCCAGTACTTC. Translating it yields CASSQGSSGVPETQYF.

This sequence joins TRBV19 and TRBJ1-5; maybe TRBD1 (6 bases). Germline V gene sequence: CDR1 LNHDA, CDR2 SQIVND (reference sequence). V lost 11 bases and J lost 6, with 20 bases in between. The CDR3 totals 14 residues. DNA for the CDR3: TGTGCCGCATCCCCCCAGGGGTGGGGTCAGCCCCAGCATTTT. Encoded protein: CAASPQGWGQPQHF.

CDR3 nucleotide sequence: TGTGCCAGCAGCGACAGGGGTCCAGGCTATGGCTACACCTTC. The encoded protein is CASSDRGPGYGYTF. V and J are TRBV9 and TRBJ1-2; 7 nucleotides line up with TRBD1. V was clipped by 3 bases and J by 4 bases; unmatched bases: 6. CDR1 is SGDLS and CDR2 is YYNGEE in the germline V gene. The CDR3 is made up of 14 amino acids. Full variable domain (rest looked up from reference TRBV9 and TRBJ1-2): DSGVTQTPKHLITATGQRVTLRCSPRSGDLSVYWYQQSLDQGLQFLIQYYNGEERAKGNILERFSAQQFPDLHSELNLSSLELGDSALYFCASSDRGPGYGYTFGSGTRLTVV.

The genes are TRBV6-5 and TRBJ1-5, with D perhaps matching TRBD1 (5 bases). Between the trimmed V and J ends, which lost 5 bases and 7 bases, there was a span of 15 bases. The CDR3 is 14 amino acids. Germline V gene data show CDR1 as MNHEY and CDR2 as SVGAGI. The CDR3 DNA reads TGTGCCAGCAGTCGAACACAACGGGGGCAGCCCCAGCATTTT. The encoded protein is CASSRTQRGQPQHF.

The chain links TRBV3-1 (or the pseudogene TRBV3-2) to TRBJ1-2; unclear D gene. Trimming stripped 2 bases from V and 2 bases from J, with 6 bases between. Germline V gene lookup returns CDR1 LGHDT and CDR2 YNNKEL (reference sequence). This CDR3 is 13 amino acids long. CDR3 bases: TGTGCCAGCAGCCAATCTACCAACTATGGCTACACCTTC. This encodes CASSQSTNYGYTF.

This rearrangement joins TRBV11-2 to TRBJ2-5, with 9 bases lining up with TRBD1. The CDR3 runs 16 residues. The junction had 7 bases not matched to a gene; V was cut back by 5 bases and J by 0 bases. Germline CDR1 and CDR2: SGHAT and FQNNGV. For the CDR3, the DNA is TGTGCCAGCAGCCGAAGGGACAGGGCGTACCAAGAGACCCAGTACTTC. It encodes CASSRRDRAYQETQYF.

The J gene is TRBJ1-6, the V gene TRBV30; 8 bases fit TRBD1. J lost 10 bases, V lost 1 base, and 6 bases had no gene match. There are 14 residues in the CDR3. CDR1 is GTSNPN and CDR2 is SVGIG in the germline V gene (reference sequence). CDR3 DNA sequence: TGTGCCTGGAGTGCTGGACAGGGCGGGTCACCCCTCCACTTT. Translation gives CAWSAGQGGSPLHF. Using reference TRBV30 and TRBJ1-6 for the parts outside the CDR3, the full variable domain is SQTIHQWPATLVQPVGSPLSLECTVEGTSNPNLYWYRQAAGRGLQLLFYSVGIGQISSEVPQNLSASRPQDRQFILSSKKLLLSDSGFYLCAWSAGQGGSPLHFGNGTRLTVT.

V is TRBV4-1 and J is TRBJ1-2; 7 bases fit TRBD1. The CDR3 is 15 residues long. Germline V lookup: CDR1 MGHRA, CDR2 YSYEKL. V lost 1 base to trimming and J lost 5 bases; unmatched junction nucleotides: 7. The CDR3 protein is CASSQVRGGMYGYTF. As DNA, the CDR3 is TGCGCCAGCAGCCAAGTTCGAGGGGGCATGTATGGCTACACCTTC.

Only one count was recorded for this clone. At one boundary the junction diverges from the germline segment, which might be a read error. CDR3 coding DNA: TGTGCCAGCACCCAAGGACTAGCGGGGGCGACGTCCCAGTATTTT. Amino acids: CASTQGLAGATSQYF. The chain has TRBV4-2 and TRBJ2-3; 13 bases are shared with TRBD2. CDR3 length equals 15 residues. Germline V gene lookup returns CDR1 LGHNA and CDR2 YNFKEQ.

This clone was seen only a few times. CDR3 protein: CASTTAATNEKLFF. DNA of the CDR3: TGTGCCAGCACCACGGCGGCAACTAATGAAAAACTGTTTTTT. The chain uses TRBV6-5 and TRBJ1-4; D is undetermined. V lost 7 bases and J 0 bases, leaving 9 bases between the germline ends. This CDR3 spans 14 amino acids. Germline V gene lookup returns CDR1 MNHEY and CDR2 SVGAGI.

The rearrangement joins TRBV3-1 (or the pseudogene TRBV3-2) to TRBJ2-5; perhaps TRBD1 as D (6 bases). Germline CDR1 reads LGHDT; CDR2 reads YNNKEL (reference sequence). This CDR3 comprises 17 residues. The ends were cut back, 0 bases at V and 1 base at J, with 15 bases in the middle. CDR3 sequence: CASSQDPGQGSQETQYF. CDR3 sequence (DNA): TGTGCCAGCAGCCAAGATCCGGGGCAGGGGAGCCAAGAGACCCAGTACTTC.

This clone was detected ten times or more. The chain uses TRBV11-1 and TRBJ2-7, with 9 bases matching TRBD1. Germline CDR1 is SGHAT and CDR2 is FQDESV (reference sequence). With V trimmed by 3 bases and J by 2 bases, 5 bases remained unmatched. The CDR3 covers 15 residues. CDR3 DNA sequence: TGTGCCAGCAGCTTGATGACAGGGGGGGCCTACGAGCAGTACTTC. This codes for CASSLMTGGAYEQYF.

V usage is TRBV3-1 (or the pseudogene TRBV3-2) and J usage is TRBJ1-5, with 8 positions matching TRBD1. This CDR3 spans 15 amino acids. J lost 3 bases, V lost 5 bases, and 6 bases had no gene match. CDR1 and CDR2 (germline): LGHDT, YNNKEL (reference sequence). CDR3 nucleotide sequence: TGTGCCAGCAGCGCGGGGACAGGTACCAATCAGCCCCAGCATTTT. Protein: CASSAGTGTNQPQHF.

CDR3 sequence reads: CASSGHGGNEQFF. As DNA, the CDR3 is TGCGCCAGCAGCGGACACGGGGGGAATGAGCAGTTCTTC. The J gene is TRBJ2-1, the V gene TRBV5-1; 7 bases fit TRBD2. The CDR3 loop spans 13 amino acids. Trimming took 4 bases from V and 7 from J; bases not matched to a gene: 5. The germline V gene has CDR1 SGHRS and CDR2 YFSETQ. Supplemented by reference TRBV5-1 and TRBJ2-1, the full variable domain reads KAGVTQTPRYLIKTRGQQVTLSCSPISGHRSVSWYQQTPGQGLQFLFEYFSETQRNKGNFPGRFSGRQFSNSRSEMNVSTLELGDSALYLCASSGHGGNEQFFGPGTRLTVL.

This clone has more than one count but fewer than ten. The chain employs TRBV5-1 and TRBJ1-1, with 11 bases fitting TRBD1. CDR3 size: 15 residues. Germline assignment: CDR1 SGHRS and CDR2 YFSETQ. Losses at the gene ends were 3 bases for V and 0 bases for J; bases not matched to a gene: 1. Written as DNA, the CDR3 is TGCGCCAGCAGCTGGACAGGGGGCATGAACACTGAAGCTTTCTTT. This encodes CASSWTGGMNTEAFF. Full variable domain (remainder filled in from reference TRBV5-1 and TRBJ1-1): KAGVTQTPRYLIKTRGQQVTLSCSPISGHRSVSWYQQTPGQGLQFLFEYFSETQRNKGNFPGRFSGRQFSNSRSEMNVSTLELGDSALYLCASSWTGGMNTEAFFGQGTRLTVV.

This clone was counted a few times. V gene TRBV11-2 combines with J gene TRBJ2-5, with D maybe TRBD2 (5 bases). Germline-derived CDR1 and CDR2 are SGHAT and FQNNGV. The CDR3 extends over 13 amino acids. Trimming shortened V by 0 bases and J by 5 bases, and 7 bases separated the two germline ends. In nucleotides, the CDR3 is TGTGCCAGCAGCTTAGATCCGGGGGAGACCCAGTACTTC. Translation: CASSLDPGETQYF.

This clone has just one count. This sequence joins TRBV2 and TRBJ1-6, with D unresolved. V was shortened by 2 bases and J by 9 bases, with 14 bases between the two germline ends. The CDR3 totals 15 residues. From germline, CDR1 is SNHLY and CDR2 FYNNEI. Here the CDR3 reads CASSERSGRGSPLHF. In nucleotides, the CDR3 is TGTGCCAGCAGTGAAAGGTCGGGTAGAGGTTCACCCCTCCACTTT.

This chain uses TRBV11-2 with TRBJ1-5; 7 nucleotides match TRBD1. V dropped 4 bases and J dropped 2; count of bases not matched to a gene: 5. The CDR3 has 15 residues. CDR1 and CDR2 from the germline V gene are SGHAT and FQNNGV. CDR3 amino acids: CASSSTGQGNQPQHF. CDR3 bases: TGTGCCAGCAGCTCCACCGGACAGGGCAATCAGCCCCAGCATTTT. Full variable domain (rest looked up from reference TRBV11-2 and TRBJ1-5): EAGVAQSPRYKIIEKRQSVAFWCNPISGHATLYWYQQILGQGPKLLIQFQNNGVVDDSQLPKDRFSAERLKGVDSTLKIQPAKLEDSAVYLCASSSTGQGNQPQHFGDGTRLSIL.

The CDR3 protein is CASSPSTGGLGEQYF. CDR3 nucleotide sequence: TGTGCCAGCTCACCAAGCACAGGGGGTTTGGGCGAGCAGTACTTC. V usage is TRBV18 and J usage is TRBJ2-7; TRBD1 matches 8 bases. CDR3 length equals 15 residues. Germline V gives CDR1 KGHSH, CDR2 LQKENI. The junction had 9 bases not matched to a gene; V was cut back by 2 bases and J by 6 bases.

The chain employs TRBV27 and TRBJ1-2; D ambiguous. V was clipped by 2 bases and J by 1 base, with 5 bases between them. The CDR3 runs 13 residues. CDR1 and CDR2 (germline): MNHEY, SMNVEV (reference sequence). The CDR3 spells CASSLAGNYGYTF. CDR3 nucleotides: TGTGCCAGCAGTTTAGCGGGTAACTATGGCTACACCTTC.

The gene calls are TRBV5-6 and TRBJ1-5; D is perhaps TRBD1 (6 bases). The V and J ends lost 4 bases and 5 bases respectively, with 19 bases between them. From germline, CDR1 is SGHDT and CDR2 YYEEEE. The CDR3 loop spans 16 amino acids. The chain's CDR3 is CASSGGGEWSDQPQHF. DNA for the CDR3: TGTGCCAGCAGCGGGGGGGGCGAGTGGTCGGATCAGCCCCAGCATTTT.

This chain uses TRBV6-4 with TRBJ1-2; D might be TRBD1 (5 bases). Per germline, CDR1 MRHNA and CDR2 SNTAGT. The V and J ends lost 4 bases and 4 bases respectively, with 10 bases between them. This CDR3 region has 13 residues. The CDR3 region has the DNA TGTGCCAGCAGTGTAGGGGCAAGCTATGGCTACACCTTC. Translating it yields CASSVGASYGYTF.

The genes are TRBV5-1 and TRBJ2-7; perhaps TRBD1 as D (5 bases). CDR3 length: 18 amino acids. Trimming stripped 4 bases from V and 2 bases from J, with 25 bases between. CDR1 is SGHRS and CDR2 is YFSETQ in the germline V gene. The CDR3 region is CASSRSATASFGTYEQYF. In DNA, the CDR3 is TGCGCCAGCAGCCGGTCAGCGACAGCCTCATTTGGAACCTACGAGCAGTACTTC.